What follows are 26 T cell receptor beta chains derived from one specimen sequenced in a study of blood T cell repertoires in COVID-19. Only in-frame clones appear in the TCRdb table, and some are missing; sequencing was by immunoSEQ multiplex PCR. Among some 87,000 clones listed, roughly 90% were seen once. The sequencing sample was made of peripheral blood. These receptor sequences come from a woman in her 70s with acute or convalescent COVID-19.

The chain uses TRBV5-1 and TRBJ1-3, with no clear D. The V end lost 7 bases, the J end lost 4 bases, and 9 bases lay between the germline ends. Germline CDR1 and CDR2: SGHRS and YFSETQ. This CDR3 is built from 12 residues. This CDR3 reads CASRSTGNTIYF. In nucleotides, the CDR3 is TGCGCCAGCCGTTCGACAGGAAACACCATATATTTT.

This sequence joins TRBV28 and TRBJ1-6, with D perhaps matching TRBD1 (6 bases). CDR1 is MDHEN, CDR2 SYDVKM, per germline. The CDR3 extends over 14 amino acids. The V and J ends lost 7 bases and 9 bases respectively, with 16 bases between them. CDR3 sequence: CASNAPGVGSPLHF. The CDR3 DNA is TGTGCCAGCAACGCCCCAGGGGTGGGTTCACCCCTCCACTTT.

This chain uses TRBV11-3 with TRBJ2-5; the match to TRBD2 covers 12 bases. The V segment lost 8 bases and the J segment 1 base; nucleotides outside the gene matches: 2. Germline V gene data show CDR1 as SGHNT and CDR2 as YENEEA. The CDR3 runs 14 residues. The DNA for the CDR3 is TGTGCCAGCGGACTAGCGGGGATCCAAGAGACCCAGTACTTC. Protein product: CASGLAGIQETQYF. Full variable domain (rest looked up from reference TRBV11-3 and TRBJ2-5): EAGVVQSPRYKIIEKKQPVAFWCNPISGHNTLYWYLQNLGQGPELLIRYENEEAVDDSQLPKDRFSAERLKGVDSTLKIQPAELGDSAVYLCASGLAGIQETQYFGPGTRLLVL.

This sequence joins TRBV4-1 and TRBJ2-1, with TRBD2 identical over 8 bases. The germline V gene has CDR1 MGHRA and CDR2 YSYEKL. CDR3 length: 16 amino acids. V was pared by 1 base and J by 4 bases, with 6 bases of the junction left unmatched. This chain's CDR3 is CASSQVWPGGYNEQFF. The DNA of the CDR3 is TGCGCCAGCAGCCAAGTTTGGCCGGGAGGGTACAATGAGCAGTTCTTC.

The chain employs TRBV5-1 and TRBJ2-2; 8 bases line up with TRBD2. Germline V gene data show CDR1 as SGHRS and CDR2 as YFSETQ. The CDR3 length is 18 residues. With 2 bases clipped from V and 5 bases from J, the junction kept 14 bases outside the gene matches. The CDR3 loop is CASSFGGAAGVRTGELFF. The DNA of the CDR3 is TGCGCCAGCAGCTTCGGGGGCGCAGCGGGGGTGAGGACCGGGGAGCTGTTTTTT.

This clone occurred a few times. The chain has TRBV24-1 and TRBJ1-5, with D perhaps matching TRBD1 (6 bases). The CDR3 covers 14 residues. The germline CDR1 and CDR2 sequences are KGHDR and SFDVKD. Trimming took 6 bases from V and 4 from J, leaving 12 bases between them. The CDR3 loop reads CATSFAGVNQPQHF. The CDR3 coding sequence is TGTGCCACCAGTTTTGCAGGGGTGAATCAGCCCCAGCATTTT.

This clone was observed a few times. Other DNA sequences from this sample encode an identical CDR3 as well. This chain uses TRBV6-5 with TRBJ1-5; 9 bases are shared with TRBD1. V was pared by 2 bases and J by 7 bases, with 3 bases of the junction left unmatched. Germline V gene lookup returns CDR1 MNHEY and CDR2 SVGAGI. There are 14 residues in the CDR3. CDR3 protein: CASSYTGQGQPQHF. The CDR3 DNA sequence: TGTGCCAGCAGTTACACGGGACAGGGACAGCCCCAGCATTTT.

This chain links TRBV11-2 with TRBJ2-5, with TRBD2 matching 10 bases. In germline, CDR1 is SGHAT, CDR2 FQNNGV. The ends lost 6 bases at V and 0 bases at J; junction bases unmatched: 4. The CDR3 covers 15 residues. In nucleotides, the CDR3 is TGTGCCAGCAGGGATAGCGGGGGGTACCAAGAGACCCAGTACTTC. This translates into CASRDSGGYQETQYF.

V and J are TRBV28 and TRBJ1-2, with D tentatively TRBD1 (6 bases). CDR3 length: 16 amino acids. From germline, CDR1 is MDHEN and CDR2 SYDVKM. V was cut by 2 bases and J by 4 bases, with 17 bases left in between. This chain's CDR3 is CASSLGGARASYGYTF. CDR3 nucleotide sequence: TGTGCCAGCAGTTTAGGGGGGGCCCGTGCTAGCTATGGCTACACCTTC.

The chain is built from TRBV6-5 and TRBJ1-5, with D perhaps TRBD1 (6 bases). V was shortened by 0 bases and J by 6 bases, with 12 bases between the two germline ends. Germline V lookup: CDR1 MNHEY, CDR2 SVGAGI. The length of the CDR3 is 15 residues. CDR3 sequence: CASSYSVQGGQPQHF. The CDR3 DNA is TGTGCCAGCAGTTACTCAGTACAGGGCGGTCAGCCCCAGCATTTT.

The gene calls are TRBV28 and TRBJ2-5, with a possible D match to TRBD2 (6 bases). V shed 1 base and J shed 0 bases, with 15 bases lying between them. Germline CDR1 reads MDHEN; CDR2 reads SYDVKM. The CDR3 length is 17 residues. The CDR3 nucleotides are TGTGCCAGCAGTTTATCCGGGGGAGGAGGGGACCAAGAGACCCAGTACTTC. Its translation: CASSLSGGGGDQETQYF.

The chain couples TRBV7-8 to TRBJ1-6, with D unclear. The CDR3 totals 14 residues. The germline V gene encodes CDR1 SGHVS and CDR2 FQNEAQ. The V and J ends lost 5 bases and 5 bases respectively, with 10 bases between them. This CDR3 is CASSLTDNNSPLHF. CDR3 DNA: TGTGCCAGCAGCCTTACAGATAATAATTCACCCCTCCACTTT. Full variable domain (outside the CDR3, taken from reference TRBV7-8 and TRBJ1-6): GAGVSQSPRYKVAKRGQDVALRCDPISGHVSLFWYQQALGQGPEFLTYFQNEAQLDKSGLPSDRFFAERPEGSVSTLKIQRTQQEDSAVYLCASSLTDNNSPLHFGNGTRLTVT.

This chain uses TRBV11-2 with TRBJ1-4; 7 positions match TRBD1. There are 15 residues in the CDR3. V trimming: 3 bases; J trimming: 0 bases; junction bases outside the gene matches: 1. Germline CDR1 reads SGHAT; CDR2 reads FQNNGV. CDR3 in DNA: TGTGCCAGCAGCTTTCAGGGGGCAACTAATGAAAAACTGTTTTTT. This translates into CASSFQGATNEKLFF.

The V call is TRBV28, the J call TRBJ1-3; tentatively, D is TRBD1 (6 bases). Trimming took off 6 bases at V and 0 bases at J, with 15 bases between the two ends. CDR3 length: 16 residues. Germline CDR1 and CDR2: MDHEN and SYDVKM. CDR3 protein: CASREQGFLSGNTIYF. The CDR3, as DNA: TGTGCCAGCAGGGAACAGGGTTTTCTCTCTGGAAACACCATATATTTT. The full variable domain, completed using reference TRBV28 and TRBJ1-3, is DVKVTQSSRYLVKRTGEKVFLECVQDMDHENMFWYRQDPGLGLRLIYFSYDVKMKEKGDIPEGYSVSREKKERFSLILESASTNQTSMYLCASREQGFLSGNTIYFGEGSWLTVV.

The chain couples TRBV6-5 to TRBJ2-5; a possible D gene is TRBD1 (6 bases). Germline values: CDR1 MNHEY, CDR2 SVGAGI. The CDR3 length is 14 residues. V was cut by 5 bases and J by 5 bases, with 15 bases left in between. CDR3 in DNA: TGTGCCAGCAGTCCCCAGACAGGTCTCGAGACCCAGTACTTC. Its translation is CASSPQTGLETQYF.

This chain uses TRBV5-1 with TRBJ2-1; 10 bases line up with TRBD2. The CDR3 loop spans 15 amino acids. Losses at the gene ends were 3 bases for V and 9 bases for J; bases not matched to a gene: 9. Germline V lookup: CDR1 SGHRS, CDR2 YFSETQ. CDR3 sequence (DNA): TGCGCCAGCAGCTCTACTAGCGGGGTGGGTGGTGAGCAGTTCTTC. This encodes CASSSTSGVGGEQFF.

The genes are TRBV2 and TRBJ2-2; 7 nucleotides agree with TRBD1. Germline V gene sequence: CDR1 SNHLY, CDR2 FYNNEI. Unmatched junction bases numbered 7, after V lost 3 bases and J lost 6 bases. This CDR3 has 15 residues. CDR3 bases: TGTGCCAGCAGTGACCGGGACAGAATCCCCGGGGAGCTGTTTTTT. Translated: CASSDRDRIPGELFF. The full variable domain, rest sourced from reference TRBV2 and TRBJ2-2, is EPEVTQTPSHQVTQMGQEVILRCVPISNHLYFYWYRQILGQKVEFLVSFYNNEISEKSEIFDDQFSVERPDGSNFTLKIRSTKLEDSAMYFCASSDRDRIPGELFFGEGSRLTVL.

This chain connects TRBV28 to TRBJ1-5, with TRBD1 identical over 10 bases. V trimming: 5 bases; J trimming: 8 bases; junction bases outside the gene matches: 6. Germline CDR1 MDHEN, CDR2 SYDVKM. CDR3 length: 14 residues. In DNA form, the CDR3 reads TGTGCCAGCAGTCCCTGGACAGGGGGGGAGCCCCAGCATTTT. Translated, it gives CASSPWTGGEPQHF.

The chain uses TRBV19 and TRBJ1-2; perhaps TRBD1 as D (6 bases). CDR1 is LNHDA, CDR2 SQIVND, per germline (reference sequence). CDR3 length equals 13 residues. Trimming removed 6 bases at V and 6 bases at J, with 14 bases between. CDR3 coding DNA: TGTGCCAGTAGCCCCACAGGGATTCATGGCTACACCTTC. This sequence encodes CASSPTGIHGYTF.

The J gene is TRBJ2-1, the V gene TRBV19; 8 nucleotides align to TRBD2. Germline V gene sequence: CDR1 LNHDA, CDR2 SQIVND (reference sequence). Trimming cost V 5 bases and J 6 bases; bases outside gene matches: 6. The CDR3 consists of 14 residues. CDR3: CASSQVGTSNEQFF. The CDR3 nucleotides read TGTGCCAGTAGTCAAGTAGGGACTAGCAATGAGCAGTTCTTC. The whole variable domain, remainder taken from reference TRBV19 and TRBJ2-1, is DGGITQSPKYLFRKEGQNVTLSCEQNLNHDAMYWYRQDPGQGLRLIYYSQIVNDFQKGDIAEGYSVSREKKESFPLTVTSAQKNPTAFYLCASSQVGTSNEQFFGPGTRLTVL.

This clone was recorded only once. The chain is built from TRBV10-3 and TRBJ2-2; the D gene is possibly TRBD2 (6 bases). V lost 7 bases to trimming and J lost 0 bases, with 15 bases between them. The CDR3 spans 16 residues. Germline V gene lookup returns CDR1 ENHRY and CDR2 SYGVKD. The CDR3 nucleotides read TGTGCCATCAATCGCGGGACGACAACGAACACCGGGGAGCTGTTTTTT. As protein: CAINRGTTTNTGELFF.

The chain employs TRBV3-1 (or the pseudogene TRBV3-2) and TRBJ2-3, with D possibly being TRBD1 (5 bases). Germline values: CDR1 LGHDT, CDR2 YNNKEL (reference sequence). The CDR3 spans 16 residues. With 0 bases removed from V and 1 base from J, the gap between germline ends came to 11 bases. The CDR3 protein is CASSQEAGYGTDTQYF. CDR3 coding DNA: TGTGCCAGCAGCCAAGAGGCAGGGTATGGCACAGATACGCAGTATTTT.

The rearrangement joins TRBV5-1 to TRBJ2-2; 7 bases line up with TRBD1. This CDR3 region has 14 residues. CDR1 and CDR2 (germline): SGHRS, YFSETQ. The J segment lost 0 bases and the V segment lost 7 bases, leaving 3 bases of the junction unmatched. CDR3 sequence reads: CASAGTANTGELFF. For the CDR3, the DNA is TGCGCCAGCGCCGGGACAGCGAACACCGGGGAGCTGTTTTTT.

V is TRBV7-9 and J is TRBJ1-6, with D tentatively TRBD1 (5 bases). The germline gives CDR1 SEHNR, CDR2 FQNEAQ (reference sequence). CDR3 size: 16 residues. Trimming stripped 4 bases from V and 1 base from J, with 11 bases between. The chain's CDR3 is CASSSSGGSYNSPLHF. CDR3 nucleotides: TGTGCCAGCAGCTCCAGCGGGGGTTCCTATAATTCACCCCTCCACTTT.

The V and J genes are TRBV24-1 and TRBJ1-1; D might be TRBD1 (6 bases). Trimming stripped 9 bases from V and 1 base from J, with 14 bases between. This CDR3 spans 14 amino acids. Germline V gene lookup returns CDR1 KGHDR and CDR2 SFDVKD. CDR3 loop: CATREAGENTEAFF. The CDR3, as DNA: TGTGCCACCCGGGAGGCAGGGGAGAACACTGAAGCTTTCTTT.

V and J are TRBV5-1 and TRBJ1-1; D ambiguous. V lost 4 bases and J 8 bases, leaving 12 bases between the germline ends. The CDR3 extends over 12 amino acids. Germline V gene data show CDR1 as SGHRS and CDR2 as YFSETQ. As DNA, the CDR3 is TGCGCCAGCAGCACCGGACTGACCGAAGCTTTCTTT. Protein sequence: CASSTGLTEAFF.